This T cell receptor (beta chain) was recovered during a study of blood T cell repertoires in COVID-19. At the level of the study: Acute-phase and convalescent COVID-19 samples originated in the United States, Italy and Spain. PBMCs, B-cell-depleted T cells, or T cells were the source of the cDNA or gDNA that made up the material.

In the study's own analysis: Amplifying reference gene primers gave estimates of nucleated cell counts. The assay was immunoSEQ multiplex PCR, and TCRdb's table has in-frame clones only and misses some. V, J and clone size reflect that table, while D and trimming were determined from the DNA. The sample holds tens of thousands of clones; 88% are singletons and the top ten take 7% to 10%. The length of the CDR3 is 13 residues. Trimming pared 0 bases from V and 4 bases from J, leaving 5 bases between. Germline lookup yields CDR1 SGHDT and CDR2 YYEEEE. The sample comprised peripheral blood. This sequence originates from a human donor in a cohort sampled during active COVID-19. The gene calls are TRBV5-6 and TRBJ1-5; D unresolved. This chain's CDR3 is CASSLGRNQPQHF. The CDR3 DNA follows: TGTGCCAGCAGCTTGGGCAGGAATCAGCCCCAGCATTTT.